Below, 18 T cell receptor beta chains from the same sample are listed, as sequenced in a study of a mutant IDH1 vaccine in newly diagnosed glioma. The time point denotes: baseline, week 1 (first vaccination visit). Regarding treatment: pre-vaccination baseline after standard-of-care therapy. Sequencing was performed with immunoSEQ multiplex PCR; in TCRdb, only in-frame clones are kept and a portion is missing. Of 75,000 to 100,000 clones listed, about 80% are singletons. Sequences were derived from PBMCs, sampled from a glioma patient treated with radiotherapy, temozolomide or both. The source is a man between 35 and 55 years old with glioma. Some clones in this sample may be carry-over from other donors' samples.

This chain uses TRBV14 with TRBJ1-6; D is unresolved. The V end was cut by 0 bases, the J end by 8 bases, with 8 bases between. This CDR3 has 14 amino acids. Germline CDR1 is SGHDN and CDR2 is FVKESK. CDR3 bases: TGTGCCAGCAGCCAAGAGATAGGGTATTCACCCCTCCACTTT. As protein: CASSQEIGYSPLHF. The full variable domain, rest sourced from reference TRBV14 and TRBJ1-6, is EAGVTQFPSHSVIEKGQTVTLRCDPISGHDNLYWYRRVMGKEIKFLLHFVKESKQDESGMPNNRFLAERTGGTYSTLKVQPAELEDSGVYFCASSQEIGYSPLHFGNGTRLTVT.

This clone was seen once. The rearrangement joins TRBV29-1 to TRBJ2-1; 9 nucleotides match TRBD1. The CDR3 has 14 amino acids. The ends lost 4 bases at V and 12 bases at J; junction bases unmatched: 13. The germline V gene encodes CDR1 SQVTM and CDR2 ANQGSEA. For the CDR3, the DNA is TGCAGCGTTGTGACGGACAGGGGAGGCTTTGGGCAGTTCTTC. Translating it yields CSVVTDRGGFGQFF.

V is TRBV4-2 and J is TRBJ1-2; 10 bases are a match to TRBD1. The V and J ends lost 3 bases and 3 bases, in that order; junction bases with no gene match: 4. The CDR3 sequence is 15 residues long. Germline values: CDR1 LGHNA, CDR2 YNFKEQ. The CDR3 DNA reads as TGTGCCAGCAGCCACGAAGGACAGGGGGACTATGGCTACACCTTC. This translates into CASSHEGQGDYGYTF.

The chain links TRBV7-9 to TRBJ1-1; a weak D match, TRBD1 (6 bases). V lost 3 bases and J lost 2, with 19 bases in between. Germline CDR1 SEHNR, CDR2 FQNEAQ (reference sequence). This CDR3 is built from 17 residues. Written as DNA, the CDR3 is TGTGCCAGCAGCTTCCCTCGTGGGGGGGGCGCAAACACTGAAGCTTTCTTT. Amino acids: CASSFPRGGGANTEAFF.

This chain joins TRBV5-1 and TRBJ1-6, with D unclear. CDR3 length equals 15 residues. Between the trimmed V and J ends, which lost 0 bases and 7 bases, there was a span of 11 bases. Germline-derived CDR1 and CDR2 are SGHRS and YFSETQ. DNA for the CDR3: TGCGCCAGCAGCTTGGATTTACAGAGCAATTCACCCCTCCACTTT. Translation: CASSLDLQSNSPLHF.

The V and J genes are TRBV5-4 and TRBJ2-7; D uncertain. The length of the CDR3 is 13 residues. The germline CDR1 and CDR2 sequences are SGHNT and YYREEE (reference sequence). V was clipped by 0 bases and J by 6 bases, with 10 bases between them. DNA for the CDR3: TGTGCCAGCAGCTTGGCCAAAACAGCCGAGCAGTACTTC. Its protein is CASSLAKTAEQYF.

J is TRBJ2-7 and V is TRBV6-5; D is perhaps TRBD1 (5 bases). Germline-derived CDR1 and CDR2 are MNHEY and SVGAGI. This CDR3 is 14 amino acids long. The ends were cut back, 6 bases at V and 6 bases at J, with 18 bases in the middle. CDR3 loop: CASRVQDWASEQYF. CDR3 in DNA: TGTGCCAGCAGAGTACAGGATTGGGCGAGCGAGCAGTACTTC.

Concerning this clone itself: This may be a read error, as it is one base from a much larger clone. The V and J genes are TRBV7-2 and TRBJ2-7; D is unresolved. The ends were cut back, 5 bases at V and 0 bases at J, with 2 bases in the middle. The CDR3 loop spans 11 amino acids. Germline CDR1 and CDR2: SGHTA and FQGNSA. The CDR3 DNA sequence: TGTGCCAGCAGCCCCTCCTACGAGCAGTACTTC. As protein: CASSPSYEQYF.

V gene TRBV5-5 combines with J gene TRBJ2-5; 9 nucleotides agree with TRBD2. Unmatched junction bases numbered 11, after V lost 5 bases and J lost 0 bases. This CDR3 spans 17 amino acids. Germline V gene sequence: CDR1 SGHKS, CDR2 YYEKEE (reference sequence). Here the CDR3 DNA reads TGTGCCAGCAGAGCGCTAGCGGGGCCATCGTACCAAGAGACCCAGTACTTC. The encoded protein is CASRALAGPSYQETQYF.

As DNA, the CDR3 is TGTGCCACGACCTTAGGGGAGGCAGATACGCAGTATTTT. It codes for CATTLGEADTQYF. V gene TRBV19 combines with J gene TRBJ2-3, with D possibly TRBD2 on 6 matching bases. This CDR3 contains 13 residues. Germline CDR1 and CDR2: LNHDA and SQIVND (reference sequence). The V end lost 10 bases, the J end lost 4 bases, and 15 bases lay between the germline ends.

This sequence joins TRBV29-1 and TRBJ1-2; D ambiguous. The V end was cut by 4 bases, the J end by 2 bases, with 8 bases between. The germline gives CDR1 SQVTM, CDR2 ANQGSEA. This CDR3 has 12 amino acids. The CDR3 DNA is TGCAGCGTTGTATATGGGAACTATGGCTACACCTTC. It yields the protein CSVVYGNYGYTF.

By share of the sample, this clone is medium-sized. This sequence joins TRBV6-5 and TRBJ1-5, with 7 nucleotides matching TRBD1. The V gene's germline CDR1 is MNHEY and CDR2 SVGAGI. V shed 6 bases, J shed 4 bases, and the junction held 3 bases outside the gene matches. This CDR3 comprises 13 residues. The CDR3 is CASRRQGNQPQHF. The CDR3 DNA follows: TGTGCCAGCAGGCGACAGGGAAATCAGCCCCAGCATTTT.

The chain has TRBV5-6 and TRBJ1-6; TRBD1 might be the D (6 bases). V was cut by 4 bases and J by 0 bases, with 11 bases left in between. Germline V gene sequence: CDR1 SGHDT, CDR2 YYEEEE. The CDR3 loop spans 16 amino acids. This chain's CDR3 is CASSGQGSSYNSPLHF. The CDR3 region has the DNA TGTGCCAGCAGCGGGCAGGGGAGCTCCTATAATTCACCCCTCCACTTT.

The chain uses TRBV7-9 and TRBJ2-1; perhaps TRBD2 as D (7 bases). The CDR3 totals 16 residues. V lost 5 bases to trimming and J lost 1 base, with 15 bases between them. The V gene's germline CDR1 is SEHNR and CDR2 FQNEAQ (reference sequence). The CDR3 DNA is TGTGCCAGCAGCCCGGCTAGGGGGGGGTCCTACAATGAGCAGTTCTTC. The encoded protein is CASSPARGGSYNEQFF.

This chain's CDR3 is CASSYPEDREEVSGANVLTF. The CDR3 nucleotides read TGTGCCAGCAGTTACCCAGAGGACAGGGAAGAAGTCTCTGGGGCCAACGTCCTGACTTTC. The V call is TRBV6-7, the J call TRBJ2-6; 8 nucleotides match TRBD1. TRBV6-7 carries the ORF label, with uncertain function. With 2 bases clipped from V and 0 bases from J, the junction kept 12 bases outside the gene matches. This CDR3 contains 20 residues.

The chain joins TRBV9 to TRBJ1-1; the D gene is possibly TRBD1 (5 bases). With 3 bases removed from V and 7 bases from J, the gap between germline ends came to 19 bases. CDR1 and CDR2 (germline): SGDLS, YYNGEE. This CDR3 has 15 residues. CDR3 region: CASSDQEGARVEAFF. CDR3 DNA: TGTGCCAGCAGCGATCAGGAAGGGGCGAGAGTTGAAGCTTTCTTT.

This chain uses TRBV18 with TRBJ2-2; D unclear. V shed 3 bases and J shed 2 bases, with 10 bases lying between them. The germline CDR1 and CDR2 sequences are KGHSH and LQKENI. The CDR3 totals 15 residues. The CDR3 region is CASSPAQLNTGELFF. The CDR3 DNA sequence: TGTGCCAGCTCACCTGCACAGTTAAACACCGGGGAGCTGTTTTTT.

This chain connects TRBV7-9 to TRBJ1-2, with a tentative D call TRBD1 (5 bases). The V end lost 4 bases, the J end lost 7 bases, and 16 bases lay between the germline ends. Germline V lookup: CDR1 SEHNR, CDR2 FQNEAQ (reference sequence). This CDR3 has 14 residues. The CDR3 sequence: CASSSRGLEGGYTF. The DNA of the CDR3 is TGTGCCAGCAGCTCCCGGGGGTTGGAGGGTGGCTACACCTTC.